These 31 T cell receptor beta chains share one sample of origin, sequenced in a study of T cell responses to AZD1222 COVID-19 vaccine. The repertoire was sequenced with immunoSEQ multiplex PCR; TCRdb's copy has only in-frame clones and lacks some. The repertoire consists of roughly 160,000 clones, with around 88% occurring once and the leading ten covering 0.85% to 1.1%. This sample comprised peripheral blood, obtained 28 days after the second AZD1222 dose. The receptors derive from an adult who received the AZD1222 COVID-19 vaccine.

The chain employs TRBV19 and TRBJ1-1; D is uncertain. CDR1 and CDR2 from the germline V gene are LNHDA and SQIVND (reference sequence). The ends were cut back, 6 bases at V and 0 bases at J, with 8 bases in the middle. The CDR3 sequence is 13 residues long. This CDR3 is CASSPTLNTEAFF. The CDR3 DNA sequence: TGTGCCAGTAGCCCCACCTTGAACACTGAAGCTTTCTTT. The whole variable domain, remainder taken from reference TRBV19 and TRBJ1-1, is DGGITQSPKYLFRKEGQNVTLSCEQNLNHDAMYWYRQDPGQGLRLIYYSQIVNDFQKGDIAEGYSVSREKKESFPLTVTSAQKNPTAFYLCASSPTLNTEAFFGQGTRLTVV.

The chain recombines TRBV7-2 with TRBJ2-3; the D gene is possibly TRBD2 (6 bases). Germline CDR1 is SGHTA and CDR2 is FQGNSA. V lost 5 bases, J lost 5 bases, and 23 bases lay in between. This CDR3 contains 17 residues. The CDR3 DNA sequence: TGTGCCAGCAGCGAGGGACTGGGATCTCATACGCGAGATACGCAGTATTTT. Protein sequence: CASSEGLGSHTRDTQYF.

The chain is built from TRBV4-1 and TRBJ1-4; D is possibly TRBD1 (5 bases). The germline V gene has CDR1 MGHRA and CDR2 YSYEKL. This CDR3 contains 15 residues. Trimming pared 4 bases from V and 7 bases from J, leaving 16 bases between. As DNA, the CDR3 is TGCGCCAGCAGCCCAGATCGGGGGGGGTTTGAAAAACTGTTTTTT. Its protein product is CASSPDRGGFEKLFF.

The J gene is TRBJ2-3, the V gene TRBV4-3; D is possibly TRBD2 (5 bases). Trimming removed 1 base from V and 2 bases from J, with 13 bases in between. CDR1 LGHNA and CDR2 YSLEER come from the germline V gene. The CDR3 is 16 residues long. The CDR3 coding sequence is TGCGCCAGCAGCCAAGTCAGCGGTGCTTACACAGATACGCAGTATTTT. It specifies CASSQVSGAYTDTQYF.

In this sample, this clone turned up a few times. This chain joins TRBV4-1 and TRBJ1-2; weak D call: TRBD1 (5 bases). Germline V CDR1 and CDR2: MGHRA, YSYEKL. The V end lost 4 bases, the J end lost 8 bases, and 20 bases lay between the germline ends. The CDR3 is 15 amino acids. CDR3 residues: CASSLRGGSGHGYTF. CDR3 sequence (DNA): TGCGCCAGCAGCCTGCGGGGCGGGTCAGGGCACGGCTACACCTTC.

The V gene is TRBV6-1, the J gene TRBJ1-1; TRBD1 is a possible D gene (6 bases). Between the trimmed V and J ends, which lost 3 bases and 4 bases, there was a span of 21 bases. Germline V gives CDR1 MNHNS, CDR2 SASEGT. The CDR3 has 17 amino acids. The DNA for the CDR3 is TGTGCCAGCAGTGACCCCCCCGGGGGGGGCGGGAGCACTGAAGCTTTCTTT. As protein: CASSDPPGGGGSTEAFF.

This sequence joins TRBV18 and TRBJ1-1; 10 positions agree with TRBD1. Per the germline V gene, CDR1 is KGHSH and CDR2 is LQKENI. There are 15 residues in the CDR3. The J segment lost 6 bases and the V segment lost 1 base, leaving 5 bases of the junction unmatched. As DNA, the CDR3 is TGTGCCAGCTCACCACTGGCGACAGGGGGCTCTGAAGCTTTCTTT. Amino acid sequence: CASSPLATGGSEAFF.

The J gene is TRBJ1-1, the V gene TRBV5-1; 12 bases line up with TRBD1. V trimming: 4 bases; J trimming: 3 bases; junction bases outside the gene matches: 4. This CDR3 has 15 amino acids. Germline loops: CDR1 SGHRS, CDR2 YFSETQ. The CDR3 DNA is TGCGCCAGCAGCCGGGGACAGGGGGCTGACACTGAAGCTTTCTTT. This translates into CASSRGQGADTEAFF.

This clone has only one observation. The chain has TRBV9 and TRBJ2-1, with D hard to call. Germline loops: CDR1 SGDLS, CDR2 YYNGEE. The V end was cut by 3 bases, the J end by 8 bases, with 15 bases between. The CDR3 is made up of 14 amino acids. This chain's CDR3 is CASSAHPAPDEQFF. The DNA of the CDR3 is TGTGCCAGCAGCGCCCATCCGGCGCCGGATGAGCAGTTCTTC. The full variable domain, its missing parts supplied by reference TRBV9 and TRBJ2-1, is DSGVTQTPKHLITATGQRVTLRCSPRSGDLSVYWYQQSLDQGLQFLIQYYNGEERAKGNILERFSAQQFPDLHSELNLSSLELGDSALYFCASSAHPAPDEQFFGPGTRLTVL.

The chain links TRBV4-1 to TRBJ1-1; the match to TRBD1 covers 11 bases. CDR3 length: 15 amino acids. Germline assignment: CDR1 MGHRA and CDR2 YSYEKL. Trimming at V came to 6 bases and at J to 1 base, leaving 4 bases not matched to a gene. CDR3 coding DNA: TGCGCCAGCAGGGACAGGGGGCCGGCGAACACTGAAGCTTTCTTT. Translating gives CASRDRGPANTEAFF.

This chain uses TRBV19 with TRBJ1-5; D not resolved. V lost 10 bases, J lost 3 bases, and 16 bases lay in between. This CDR3 has 14 residues. Germline V gene data show CDR1 as LNHDA and CDR2 as SQIVND (reference sequence). The CDR3 region has the DNA TGTGCCACCCGGAAGGGAATTGTCAATCAGCCCCAGCATTTT. It encodes CATRKGIVNQPQHF.

This clone was observed once. The V and J genes are TRBV27 and TRBJ1-5; possible D gene TRBD1, 5 bases. The CDR3 loop spans 14 amino acids. V dropped 3 bases and J dropped 5 bases, with 11 bases sitting between them. Germline CDR1 and CDR2: MNHEY and SMNVEV (reference sequence). CDR3 sequence (DNA): TGTGCCAGCAGTTTTGTAGGGGCGGATCAGCCCCAGCATTTT. This encodes CASSFVGADQPQHF.

This clone was counted only a few times. This chain joins TRBV19 and TRBJ1-2, with 7 bases lining up with TRBD1. Germline V gene sequence: CDR1 LNHDA, CDR2 SQIVND (reference sequence). CDR3 length: 14 amino acids. The V segment lost 5 bases and the J segment 1 base; nucleotides outside the gene matches: 4. The CDR3 DNA reads as TGTGCCAGTAGTTCGGGACAGTATAACTATGGCTACACCTTC. Protein sequence: CASSSGQYNYGYTF. The full variable domain, in which reference TRBV19 and TRBJ1-2 provide the parts outside the CDR3, is DGGITQSPKYLFRKEGQNVTLSCEQNLNHDAMYWYRQDPGQGLRLIYYSQIVNDFQKGDIAEGYSVSREKKESFPLTVTSAQKNPTAFYLCASSSGQYNYGYTFGSGTRLTVV.

This sequence joins TRBV6-2 or TRBV6-3 and TRBJ2-3, with D possibly matching TRBD2 (7 bases). This CDR3 spans 14 amino acids. CDR1 is MNHEY, CDR2 SVGEGT, per germline. Trimming cost V 4 bases and J 3 bases, with 11 bases left between them. The CDR3 sequence is CASSFGGPTDTQYF. The CDR3 nucleotides read TGTGCCAGCAGTTTCGGGGGGCCAACAGATACGCAGTATTTT.

Written as DNA, the CDR3 is TGTGCCAGCAGCCTAGACAGGGCTCGGGCTGGCTACACCTTC. This codes for CASSLDRARAGYTF. This sequence joins TRBV3-1 (or the pseudogene TRBV3-2) and TRBJ1-2; 7 nucleotides align to TRBD1. Trimming removed 4 bases from V and 7 bases from J; junction bases left unmatched: 9. The length of the CDR3 is 14 residues. Germline loops: CDR1 LGHDT, CDR2 YNNKEL (reference sequence).

Only a few counts were recorded for this clone. V and J are TRBV4-2 and TRBJ2-1; TRBD2 aligns across 7 bases. V was clipped by 4 bases and J by 0 bases; unmatched bases: 6. In germline, CDR1 is LGHNA, CDR2 YNFKEQ. The length of the CDR3 is 16 residues. CDR3 nucleotide sequence: TGTGCCAGCAGCCGGCAAGCGGGAAACTCCTACAATGAGCAGTTCTTC. This sequence encodes CASSRQAGNSYNEQFF.

J is TRBJ2-3 and V is TRBV9, with D perhaps matching TRBD1 (5 bases). Trimming took off 0 bases at V and 5 bases at J, with 16 bases between the two ends. Germline V CDR1 and CDR2: SGDLS, YYNGEE. The CDR3 contains 16 residues. The CDR3 bases are TGTGCCAGCAGCGTAGGCGTGACAGACGTCGGAGATACGCAGTATTTT. Protein sequence: CASSVGVTDVGDTQYF.

The gene calls are TRBV5-5 and TRBJ1-2; D perhaps matches TRBD1 (5 bases). The V end lost 0 bases, the J end lost 2 bases, and 8 bases lay between the germline ends. The V gene's germline CDR1 is SGHKS and CDR2 YYEKEE (reference sequence). This CDR3 has 14 amino acids. The CDR3 spells CASSLAGNNYGYTF. The DNA of the CDR3 is TGTGCCAGCAGCTTGGCAGGGAACAACTATGGCTACACCTTC. Full variable domain (missing parts from reference TRBV5-5 and TRBJ1-2): DAGVTQSPTHLIKTRGQQVTLRCSPISGHKSVSWYQQVLGQGPQFIFQYYEKEERGRGNFPDRFSARQFPNYSSELNVNALLLGDSALYLCASSLAGNNYGYTFGSGTRLTVV.

This clone was detected only a few times. This CDR3 reads CSVDPGGGNQPQHF. CDR3 bases: TGCAGCGTTGATCCAGGGGGCGGGAATCAGCCCCAGCATTTT. This chain connects TRBV29-1 to TRBJ1-5; 8 positions match TRBD1. The trim removed 3 bases at V and 4 bases at J, leaving 5 bases unmatched. The CDR3 is 14 amino acids. Germline CDR1 and CDR2: SQVTM and ANQGSEA.

This rearrangement joins TRBV3-1 (or the pseudogene TRBV3-2) to TRBJ1-2; D is perhaps TRBD1 (6 bases). Trimming took 1 base from V and 8 from J, leaving 14 bases between them. Germline V gene sequence: CDR1 LGHDT, CDR2 YNNKEL (reference sequence). The CDR3 sequence is 14 residues long. CDR3 sequence reads: CASSQGGSGGGYTF. CDR3 sequence (DNA): TGTGCCAGCAGCCAAGGTGGTTCCGGGGGCGGCTACACCTTC.

Only one count was recorded for this clone. V is TRBV4-2 and J is TRBJ1-1, with 9 bases fitting TRBD1. Germline V gene data show CDR1 as LGHNA and CDR2 as YNFKEQ. Germline trimming cut 1 base from V and 4 bases from J; bases unmatched to any gene: 7. The CDR3 runs 16 residues. The DNA of the CDR3 is TGTGCCAGCAGCCAAGGGCACAGGGGGCAAGGCACTGAAGCTTTCTTT. Amino acids: CASSQGHRGQGTEAFF.

The V call is TRBV3-1 (or the pseudogene TRBV3-2), the J call TRBJ1-4; D is unresolved. CDR3 length equals 16 residues. Per germline, CDR1 LGHDT and CDR2 YNNKEL (reference sequence). Trimming took 1 base from V and 3 from J, leaving 12 bases between them. CDR3 coding DNA: TGTGCCAGCAGCCAAGTGGCCGGGGTTGCTAATGAAAAACTGTTTTTT. Translated, it gives CASSQVAGVANEKLFF.

The rearrangement joins TRBV19 to TRBJ2-1, with TRBD1 matching over 9 bases. V was pared by 6 bases and J by 7 bases, with 7 bases of the junction left unmatched. The CDR3 extends over 14 amino acids. Germline CDR1 LNHDA, CDR2 SQIVND (reference sequence). CDR3 in amino acids: CASRKTGGTNEQFF. CDR3 coding DNA: TGTGCCAGTAGAAAGACAGGGGGGACGAATGAGCAGTTCTTC.

The chain links TRBV5-6 to TRBJ2-3; the match to TRBD1 covers 9 bases. The junction had 8 bases not matched to a gene; V was cut back by 4 bases and J by 8 bases. The CDR3 is 14 amino acids. The V gene's germline CDR1 is SGHDT and CDR2 YYEEEE. Here the CDR3 DNA reads TGTGCCAGCAGCGCCGGGACAGGGAAAGGTACGCAGTATTTT. Protein: CASSAGTGKGTQYF.

This chain joins TRBV3-1 (or the pseudogene TRBV3-2) and TRBJ2-5; D unclear. CDR1 LGHDT and CDR2 YNNKEL come from the germline V gene (reference sequence). The V gene lost 1 base and the J gene lost 6 bases, with 12 bases spanning the gap. This CDR3 contains 14 residues. The CDR3 sequence is CASSQVTVAKTQYF. The CDR3 DNA reads TGTGCCAGCAGCCAAGTGACGGTCGCCAAGACCCAGTACTTC.

The rearrangement uses TRBV27 and TRBJ2-3, with D uncertain. This CDR3 is 13 amino acids long. The germline V and J ends were trimmed by 3 bases and 0 bases, with 4 bases remaining between them. Germline values: CDR1 MNHEY, CDR2 SMNVEV (reference sequence). CDR3 residues: CASSFASTDTQYF. In nucleotides, the CDR3 is TGTGCCAGCAGTTTTGCTAGCACAGATACGCAGTATTTT.

V usage is TRBV4-3 and J usage is TRBJ1-1; D gene uncertain. Germline CDR1 is LGHNA and CDR2 is YSLEER. This CDR3 region has 14 residues. The ends were cut back, 0 bases at V and 1 base at J, with 6 bases in the middle. DNA of the CDR3: TGCGCCAGCAGCCAAGATGGTGGGAACACTGAAGCTTTCTTT. Translated, it gives CASSQDGGNTEAFF.

This chain links TRBV7-9 with TRBJ2-1; 11 bases agree with TRBD1. This CDR3 region has 15 residues. J gave up 6 bases and V 2 bases, and 3 bases lay outside the gene matches. Germline CDR1 reads SEHNR; CDR2 reads FQNEAQ (reference sequence). The CDR3 region is CASSLHGQGANEQFF. The CDR3 DNA follows: TGTGCCAGCAGCTTACATGGACAGGGGGCCAATGAGCAGTTCTTC.

The rearrangement joins TRBV4-2 to TRBJ2-7, with D possibly being TRBD2 (5 bases). The CDR3 consists of 14 residues. Per germline, CDR1 LGHNA and CDR2 YNFKEQ. Trimming left V 5 bases short and J 2 bases short, with 13 bases between. CDR3 sequence (DNA): TGTGCCAGCAGCTCCCGGACTCCCACCTACGAGCAGTACTTC. As protein: CASSSRTPTYEQYF.

The sample holds a few counts of this clone. V and J are TRBV12-3 or TRBV12-4 and TRBJ1-4; TRBD1 matches 7 bases. V lost 5 bases to trimming and J lost 8 bases; unmatched junction nucleotides: 2. CDR3 length: 12 amino acids. As DNA, the CDR3 is TGTGCCAGCAGTGGGACAGAGGAAAAACTGTTTTTT. This codes for CASSGTEEKLFF.

The J gene is TRBJ1-1, the V gene TRBV18, with TRBD1 as a possible D gene (5 bases). The CDR3 consists of 13 residues. Germline V CDR1 and CDR2: KGHSH, LQKENI. V was clipped by 4 bases and J by 4 bases, with 10 bases between them. The CDR3 loop is CASSRDSSTEAFF. The CDR3 DNA reads as TGTGCCAGCTCACGTGACAGCAGCACTGAAGCTTTCTTT.